Each of the 30 T cell receptor beta chains below was sequenced from the same sample in a study of CXCR3-negative and CXCR3-positive naive CD8 T cells. Regarding the study as a whole: TRB CDR3 hydrophobicity was greater in CXCR3-positive naive cells than in CXCR3-negative naive cells.

UMI-labeled TRB cDNA libraries were prepared by 5' RACE. TCRdb re-called the 5' RACE reads, yielding one record per CDR3 amino acid sequence without DNA. The sample data list tens of thousands of distinct CDR3 sequences. What these receptors recognize is not known. The sequenced material came from naive CXCR3+ CD8+ T cells from blood. The subset denotes: CD45RO-CCR7+CD27+CD95- naive CD8+ T cells expressing CXCR3 (TNR3+). The receptors were gathered from a human donor in good health. Some clones in this sample may be carry-over from other donors' samples.

CDR3 in amino acids: CASSSYRARTDLYEQFF. The rearrangement joins TRBV11-3 to TRBJ2-1; without DNA, the TCRdb call of TRBD1 cannot be checked. CDR1 and CDR2 (germline): SGHNT, YENEEA. The CDR3 sequence is 17 residues long.

This chain links TRBV3-1 with TRBJ2-5. The germline V gene encodes CDR1 LGHDT and CDR2 YNNKEL (reference sequence). CDR3 length: 12 residues. CDR3 sequence: CASSPPQETQYF.

This chain connects TRBV28 to TRBJ1-1; the TRBD1 assignment by TCRdb is unverifiable without DNA. Germline V gene data show CDR1 as MDHEN and CDR2 as SYDVKM. This CDR3 has 16 amino acids. CDR3: CASSSPWIIQGTEAFF.

CDR3 region: CASSLGRFGELFF. The chain is built from TRBV7-9 and TRBJ2-2. CDR3 length: 13 residues. Germline CDR1 is SEHNR and CDR2 is FQNEAQ (reference sequence).

This sequence joins TRBV29-1 and TRBJ2-7; TCRdb indicates TRBD2, and absent DNA this call remains unverified. The CDR3 spans 11 residues. Looked up from germline, CDR1 is SQVTM and CDR2 is ANQGSEA. The CDR3 here is CSVGLTYEQYF.

This sequence joins TRBV29-1 and TRBJ2-5; TCRdb's D gene call, TRBD2, goes unchecked for lack of DNA. The germline V gene encodes CDR1 SQVTM and CDR2 ANQGSEA. This CDR3 region has 14 residues. The CDR3 protein is CSVDPGEGEETQYF.

J is TRBJ1-2 and V is TRBV6-2 or TRBV6-3; as DNA is missing, the TRBD1 call by TCRdb cannot be tested. Germline assignment: CDR1 MNHEY and CDR2 SVGEGT. There are 13 residues in the CDR3. This CDR3 reads CASSPGRIYGYTF.

The gene calls are TRBV27 and TRBJ1-2. Germline loops: CDR1 MNHEY, CDR2 SMNVEV (reference sequence). The CDR3 covers 13 residues. The CDR3 loop reads CASSRGEGGGYTF.

The genes are TRBV7-9 and TRBJ2-7; there is no DNA to check the TCRdb D call of TRBD1. The CDR3 has 17 amino acids. Per the germline V gene, CDR1 is SEHNR and CDR2 is FQNEAQ (reference sequence). CDR3 amino acids: CASSLEAGGTTYYEQYF.

V gene TRBV5-5 combines with J gene TRBJ2-2. Germline CDR1 SGHKS, CDR2 YYEKEE (reference sequence). The CDR3 runs to 15 residues. This chain's CDR3 is CASSLGVTNTGELFF.

The chain joins TRBV7-9 to TRBJ2-3; no DNA is available, so the TRBD1 call from TCRdb remains unchecked. Germline V gives CDR1 SEHNR, CDR2 FQNEAQ (reference sequence). The CDR3 has 14 residues. CDR3 in amino acids: CASSNGRSTDTQYF.

The chain uses TRBV7-2 and TRBJ2-1; TCRdb lists TRBD1, though no DNA is available to test this call. CDR1 is SGHTA and CDR2 is FQGNSA in the germline V gene. There are 15 residues in the CDR3. This chain's CDR3 is CASSKGTGVWNEQFF. Full variable domain (outside the CDR3, taken from reference TRBV7-2 and TRBJ2-1): GAGVSQSPSNKVTEKGKDVELRCDPISGHTALYWYRQSLGQGLEFLIYFQGNSAPDKSGLPSDRFSAERTGGSVSTLTIQRTQQEDSAVYLCASSKGTGVWNEQFFGPGTRLTVL.

The V gene is TRBV11-2, the J gene TRBJ2-5; there is no DNA to check the TCRdb D call of TRBD1. This CDR3 region has 12 residues. The V gene's germline CDR1 is SGHAT and CDR2 FQNNGV. The CDR3 sequence: CASSSPGETQYF.

The V call is TRBV13, the J call TRBJ2-1; the D call from TCRdb, TRBD2, cannot be confirmed without DNA. From germline, CDR1 is PRHDT and CDR2 FYEKMQ (reference sequence). The CDR3 runs 16 residues. CDR3 amino acids: CASSFGSLVHFVEQFF.

V usage is TRBV6-2 or TRBV6-3 and J usage is TRBJ2-7; absent DNA, TCRdb's TRBD2 call cannot be checked. The CDR3 totals 15 residues. Germline CDR1 and CDR2: MNHEY and SVGEGT. The CDR3 sequence: CASSYVLDGGLKQYF.

This chain joins TRBV7-2 and TRBJ2-3; TCRdb returns TRBD1, unconfirmable since there is no DNA. The germline V gene has CDR1 SGHTA and CDR2 FQGNSA. The CDR3 is 14 amino acids. CDR3 loop: CASSVTPRADTQYF.

CDR3 in amino acids: CASSVSDSSYEQYF. The J gene is TRBJ2-1, the V gene TRBV9; the D call from TCRdb, TRBD2, cannot be confirmed without DNA. The CDR3 runs 14 residues. Germline V CDR1 and CDR2: SGDLS, YYNGEE.

This chain connects TRBV29-1 to TRBJ1-2; the D call of TRBD1 rests on TCRdb alone, since no DNA is present to check it. The CDR3 spans 13 residues. Germline values: CDR1 SQVTM, CDR2 ANQGSEA. CDR3 residues: CSTELDRDYGYTF.

The CDR3 reads CASSSGRGYGNQPQHF. The chain carries TRBV5-6 and TRBJ1-5. The germline V gene encodes CDR1 SGHDT and CDR2 YYEEEE. The length of the CDR3 is 16 residues.

The chain employs TRBV19 and TRBJ2-7. The CDR3 is 11 residues long. Germline V CDR1 and CDR2: LNHDA, SQIVND (reference sequence). CDR3 loop: CASGGSYEQYF.

The chain is built from TRBV7-3 and TRBJ2-1; as DNA is missing, the TRBD1 call by TCRdb cannot be tested. In germline, CDR1 is SGHTA, CDR2 FQGTGA. The CDR3 runs to 13 residues. CDR3 loop: CASSLGGTGEQFF.

The rearrangement links TRBV5-5 to TRBJ2-2. From germline, CDR1 is SGHKS and CDR2 YYEKEE (reference sequence). This CDR3 is built from 14 residues. The CDR3 is CASSLVLETGELFF.

This chain connects TRBV7-9 to TRBJ2-1; the TCRdb call, TRBD1, lacks DNA for checking. The V gene's germline CDR1 is SEHNR and CDR2 FQNEAQ (reference sequence). The CDR3 is 14 residues long. The CDR3 protein is CASQGGGHHNEQFF. The complete variable domain, with remaining parts taken from reference TRBV7-9 and TRBJ2-1, reads DTGVSQNPRHKITKRGQNVTFRCDPISEHNRLYWYRQTLGQGPEFLTYFQNEAQLEKSRLLSDRFSAERPKGSFSTLEIQRTEQGDSAMYLCASQGGGHHNEQFFGPGTRLTVL.

The chain employs TRBV29-1 and TRBJ2-7; TCRdb lists TRBD1, though no DNA is available to test this call. This CDR3 is built from 13 residues. Germline V gene lookup returns CDR1 SQVTM and CDR2 ANQGSEA. CDR3 sequence reads: CSVEIDRAYEQYF.

The chain joins TRBV6-6 to TRBJ2-3; no DNA is available, so the TRBD2 call from TCRdb remains unchecked. Per the germline V gene, CDR1 is MNHNY and CDR2 is SVGAGI (reference sequence). This CDR3 is built from 15 residues. The CDR3 loop is CASSVTSGSRNTQYF.

The chain is built from TRBV29-1 and TRBJ1-1. The germline V gene encodes CDR1 SQVTM and CDR2 ANQGSEA. CDR3 length: 13 amino acids. CDR3 sequence: CSVRTVMNTEAFF.

The chain uses TRBV6-5 and TRBJ2-5; checking the TCRdb D call of TRBD1 is not possible without DNA. There are 15 residues in the CDR3. CDR1 is MNHEY, CDR2 SVGAGI, per germline. Here the CDR3 reads CASSSYGDRGETQYF.

The V and J genes are TRBV29-1 and TRBJ1-2; the D call from TCRdb, TRBD1, cannot be confirmed without DNA. This CDR3 is 11 amino acids long. Germline V gene sequence: CDR1 SQVTM, CDR2 ANQGSEA. This CDR3 reads CSVQAGEGYTF.

The chain links TRBV6-4 to TRBJ2-2; as DNA is missing, the TRBD2 call by TCRdb cannot be tested. The CDR3 loop spans 15 amino acids. CDR1 MRHNA and CDR2 SNTAGT come from the germline V gene. The CDR3: CASSVGTANTGELFF.

Its frequency marks this clonotype as large. This chain joins TRBV7-3 and TRBJ1-6; TCRdb reports TRBD1, a call that lacks DNA to check it against. CDR1 and CDR2 (germline): SGHTA, FQGTGA. The CDR3 has 15 residues. This CDR3 is CASSSTGGAGSPLHF.